The 18 T cell receptor beta chains listed next were all sequenced from one sample in a study of OX40 agonist ivuxolimab in advanced cancers. The table came from immunoSEQ multiplex PCR; TCRdb's copy has only in-frame clones and leaves some out. The sample holds about 69,000 clones, over 60% seen once. The starting material was CD4+ or CD8+ T cells sorted from blood, obtained in a trial of the OX40 agonist ivuxolimab. The receptors were gathered from an adult with an advanced solid tumor such as melanoma, head and neck, liver or kidney cancer.

This clone showed up just a few times. This rearrangement joins TRBV27 to TRBJ2-3; 7 bases are shared with TRBD1. V gave up 6 bases and J gave up 1 base; unmatched junction bases: 13. The length of the CDR3 is 17 residues. The germline CDR1 and CDR2 sequences are MNHEY and SMNVEV (reference sequence). The chain's CDR3 is CASSPGQLMYRTDTQYF. Here the CDR3 DNA reads TGTGCCAGCAGCCCGGGACAGTTGATGTACCGCACAGATACGCAGTATTTT.

The V gene is TRBV28, the J gene TRBJ2-7; 7 bases are a match to TRBD1. Germline V gives CDR1 MDHEN, CDR2 SYDVKM. The trim removed 8 bases at V and 2 bases at J, leaving 3 bases unmatched. The CDR3 contains 12 residues. Here the CDR3 DNA reads TGTGCCAGCCACCAGGGGGCCTACGAGCAGTACTTC. Its translation is CASHQGAYEQYF.

The chain links TRBV15 to TRBJ2-1; D not certain. Germline CDR1 and CDR2: LNHNV and YYDKDF (reference sequence). The CDR3 spans 14 residues. With 1 base removed from V and 4 bases from J, the gap between germline ends came to 8 bases. The CDR3 nucleotides read TGTGCCACCAGCAGAGGAGGTAGTTACAATGAGCAGTTCTTC. It yields the protein CATSRGGSYNEQFF.

This clone was counted a few times. This chain uses TRBV28 with TRBJ1-5; 8 bases are a match to TRBD1. The CDR3 is 15 amino acids. V was pared by 6 bases and J by 2 bases, with 6 bases of the junction left unmatched. Germline V gives CDR1 MDHEN, CDR2 SYDVKM. CDR3 sequence: CASRAQGAGNQPQHF. The CDR3 region has the DNA TGTGCCAGCAGAGCCCAGGGGGCCGGCAATCAGCCCCAGCATTTT.

This chain links TRBV5-4 with TRBJ2-1; 10 bases match TRBD1. V trimming: 0 bases; J trimming: 10 bases; junction bases outside the gene matches: 10. Germline V gives CDR1 SGHNT, CDR2 YYREEE (reference sequence). The CDR3 has 16 residues. Here the CDR3 reads CASSLEGGQGIREQFF. The CDR3 DNA reads TGTGCCAGCAGCTTGGAGGGGGGACAGGGGATACGGGAGCAGTTCTTC.

The CDR3 protein is CASSRGPNYEQYF. CDR3 coding DNA: TGTGCCAGCAGCCGGGGACCGAACTACGAGCAGTACTTC. The V gene is TRBV2, the J gene TRBJ2-7; D tentatively fits TRBD1 or TRBD2 (5 bases each). Germline CDR1 is SNHLY and CDR2 is FYNNEI. Trimming took off 6 bases at V and 3 bases at J, with 12 bases between the two ends. The CDR3 is made up of 13 amino acids.

This chain uses TRBV11-2 with TRBJ2-1, with D unclear. V dropped 5 bases and J dropped 3 bases, with 14 bases sitting between them. There are 15 residues in the CDR3. Per germline, CDR1 SGHAT and CDR2 FQNNGV. CDR3 sequence reads: CASSLGPGFYNEQFF. CDR3 in DNA: TGTGCCAGCAGCCTTGGTCCGGGTTTCTACAATGAGCAGTTCTTC.

The J gene is TRBJ2-5, the V gene TRBV5-1, with a possible D match to TRBD2 (6 bases). The ends were cut back, 6 bases at V and 1 base at J, with 13 bases in the middle. The CDR3 is 14 amino acids. In germline, CDR1 is SGHRS, CDR2 YFSETQ. CDR3 sequence reads: CASNGGAPQETQYF. As DNA, the CDR3 is TGCGCCAGCAATGGAGGGGCGCCCCAAGAGACCCAGTACTTC.

This clone turned up a few times. This chain joins TRBV9 and TRBJ1-5, with D unclear. V was shortened by 4 bases and J by 4 bases, with 9 bases between the two germline ends. The germline V gene encodes CDR1 SGDLS and CDR2 YYNGEE. There are 13 residues in the CDR3. The CDR3 protein is CASSRHPNQPQHF. CDR3 DNA sequence: TGTGCCAGCAGCAGACACCCAAATCAGCCCCAGCATTTT.

J is TRBJ2-7 and V is TRBV5-1; D is unclear. Trimming cost V 3 bases and J 2 bases, with 12 bases left between them. This CDR3 spans 14 amino acids. Germline V gene sequence: CDR1 SGHRS, CDR2 YFSETQ. Here the CDR3 DNA reads TGCGCCAGCAGCTGGACCAGCGCAACCTACGAGCAGTACTTC. Translating it yields CASSWTSATYEQYF.

This clone was recorded a few times. This chain links TRBV5-1 with TRBJ2-2; perhaps TRBD2 as D (6 bases). This CDR3 has 15 amino acids. Germline V CDR1 and CDR2: SGHRS, YFSETQ. Trimming cost V 6 bases and J 2 bases, with 14 bases left between them. The CDR3 sequence is CASKVWTTNTGELFF. CDR3 coding DNA: TGCGCCAGCAAAGTGTGGACTACCAACACCGGGGAGCTGTTTTTT.

This clone was seen a few times. The chain has TRBV30 and TRBJ2-5; D might be TRBD1 (5 bases). V was cut by 3 bases and J by 0 bases, with 17 bases left in between. Germline CDR1 is GTSNPN and CDR2 is SVGIG (reference sequence). The CDR3 spans 16 residues. The CDR3 spells CAWRILDRGNQETQYF. CDR3 sequence (DNA): TGTGCCTGGAGAATCTTAGACAGAGGAAACCAAGAGACCCAGTACTTC.

The chain carries TRBV10-3 and TRBJ2-6; a possible D gene is TRBD2 (5 bases). The CDR3 has 17 amino acids. Germline V gene data show CDR1 as ENHRY and CDR2 as SYGVKD. Between the trimmed V and J ends, which lost 4 bases and 1 base, there was a span of 14 bases. The CDR3: CAISVRALPSGANVLTF. Here the CDR3 DNA reads TGTGCCATCAGTGTGAGGGCGTTGCCTTCTGGGGCCAACGTCCTGACTTTC.

The V gene is TRBV7-3, the J gene TRBJ2-5, with D maybe TRBD2 (6 bases). Trimming cost V 4 bases and J 4 bases, with 13 bases left between them. The CDR3 has 14 residues. Germline loops: CDR1 SGHTA, CDR2 FQGTGA. The CDR3 here is CASSSPTSPETQYF. CDR3 nucleotides: TGTGCCAGCAGCTCCCCGACTAGTCCAGAGACCCAGTACTTC. The full variable domain, its missing parts supplied by reference TRBV7-3 and TRBJ2-5, is GAGVSQTPSNKVTEKGKYVELRCDPISGHTALYWYRQSLGQGPEFLIYFQGTGAADDSGLPNDRFFAVRPEGSVSTLKIQRTERGDSAVYLCASSSPTSPETQYFGPGTRLLVL.

The chain links TRBV5-4 to TRBJ2-5, with D perhaps TRBD1 or TRBD2 (5 bases each). CDR1 and CDR2 (germline): SGHNT, YYREEE (reference sequence). Trimming pared 3 bases from V and 5 bases from J, leaving 17 bases between. The CDR3 runs to 15 residues. The CDR3 sequence is CASSSKRQGGETQYF. The CDR3 DNA sequence: TGTGCCAGCAGCTCCAAACGGCAGGGCGGGGAGACCCAGTACTTC.

The V gene is TRBV2, the J gene TRBJ2-7, with 7 bases aligning to TRBD1. CDR1 and CDR2 (germline): SNHLY, FYNNEI. The CDR3 contains 13 residues. Unmatched junction bases numbered 12, after V lost 7 bases and J lost 9 bases. The CDR3, as DNA: TGTGCCAGCACCCGGGACAGCTCGTTTGGGCAGTACTTC. Translating it yields CASTRDSSFGQYF.

J is TRBJ2-5 and V is TRBV15, with 8 nucleotides matching TRBD2. The germline gives CDR1 LNHNV, CDR2 YYDKDF (reference sequence). This CDR3 comprises 15 residues. The junction had 7 bases not matched to a gene; V was cut back by 5 bases and J by 2 bases. DNA of the CDR3: TGTGCCACCAGCGCCACGGGGGGGAAGCAAGAGACCCAGTACTTC. Amino acid sequence: CATSATGGKQETQYF.

This clone appeared a single time. Within the sample, other DNA sequences also encode this same CDR3. The rearrangement links TRBV27 to TRBJ2-3; D possibly corresponds to TRBD2 (6 bases). The CDR3 extends over 13 amino acids. Trimming took off 3 bases at V and 6 bases at J, with 10 bases between the two ends. From germline, CDR1 is MNHEY and CDR2 SMNVEV (reference sequence). The CDR3 is CASSFRRGDTQYF. CDR3 nucleotides: TGTGCCAGCAGTTTCCGCCGGGGGGATACGCAGTATTTT.